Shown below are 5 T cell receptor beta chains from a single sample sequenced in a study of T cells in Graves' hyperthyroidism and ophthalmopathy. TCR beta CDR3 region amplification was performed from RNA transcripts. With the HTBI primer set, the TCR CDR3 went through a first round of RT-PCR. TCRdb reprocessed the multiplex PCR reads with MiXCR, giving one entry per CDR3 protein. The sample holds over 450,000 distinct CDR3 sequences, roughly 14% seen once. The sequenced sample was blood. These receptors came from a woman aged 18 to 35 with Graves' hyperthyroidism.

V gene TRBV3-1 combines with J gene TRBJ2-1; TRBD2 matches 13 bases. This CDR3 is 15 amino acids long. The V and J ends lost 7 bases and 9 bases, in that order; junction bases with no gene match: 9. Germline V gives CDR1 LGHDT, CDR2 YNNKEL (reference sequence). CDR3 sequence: CASTGTSGTRGEQFF. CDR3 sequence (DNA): TGTGCCAGCACCGGGACTAGCGGGACAAGGGGTGAGCAGTTCTTC.

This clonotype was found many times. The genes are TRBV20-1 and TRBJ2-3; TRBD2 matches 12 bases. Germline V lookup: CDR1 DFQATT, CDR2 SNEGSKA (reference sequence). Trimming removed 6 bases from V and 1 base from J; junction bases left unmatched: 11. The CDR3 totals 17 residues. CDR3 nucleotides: TGCAGTGCCCCGGTGGCTAGCGGGAGGGCTGGCACAGATACGCAGTATTTT. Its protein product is CSAPVASGRAGTDTQYF.

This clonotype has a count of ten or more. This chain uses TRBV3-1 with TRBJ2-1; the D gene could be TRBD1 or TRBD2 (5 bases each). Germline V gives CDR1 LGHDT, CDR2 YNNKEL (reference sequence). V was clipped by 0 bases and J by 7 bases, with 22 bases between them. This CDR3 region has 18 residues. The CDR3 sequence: CASSQEGTALLAINEQFF. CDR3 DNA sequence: TGTGCCAGCAGCCAAGAGGGGACCGCCCTCCTAGCCATAAATGAGCAGTTCTTC.

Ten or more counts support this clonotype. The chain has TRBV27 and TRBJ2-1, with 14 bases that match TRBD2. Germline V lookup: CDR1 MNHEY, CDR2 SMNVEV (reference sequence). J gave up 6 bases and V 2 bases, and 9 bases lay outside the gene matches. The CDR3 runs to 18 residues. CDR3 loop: CASSLGGTSGSGGNEQFF. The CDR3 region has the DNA TGTGCCAGCAGTTTAGGGGGGACTAGCGGGAGTGGGGGCAATGAGCAGTTCTTC.

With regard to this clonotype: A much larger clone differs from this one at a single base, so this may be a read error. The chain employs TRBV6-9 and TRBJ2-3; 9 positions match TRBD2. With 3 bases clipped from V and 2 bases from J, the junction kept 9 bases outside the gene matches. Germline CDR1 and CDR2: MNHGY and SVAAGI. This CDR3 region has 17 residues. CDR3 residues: CASSYPRASGVTDTQYF. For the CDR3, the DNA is TGTGCCAGCAGTTACCCCCGGGCTAGCGGGGTCACAGATACGCAGTATTTT.